A single sample gave rise to the 22 T cell receptor beta chains below, sequenced in a study of T cell responses to AZD1222 COVID-19 vaccine. Measured with immunoSEQ multiplex PCR; TCRdb has only the in-frame clones, and not every one. The sample includes roughly 54,000 clones, roughly 90% of them seen just once. Sequences were derived from peripheral blood, sampled 28 days after the second AZD1222 dose. The source of these receptors is an adult who received the AZD1222 COVID-19 vaccine.

The rearrangement joins TRBV30 to TRBJ1-2; unclear D gene. Trimming left V 0 bases short and J 8 bases short, with 13 bases between. Germline V gene sequence: CDR1 GTSNPN, CDR2 SVGIG (reference sequence). This CDR3 has 13 amino acids. CDR3 nucleotide sequence: TGTGCCTGGAGTGTTTCGTTCGACGGGGGCTACACCTTC. This gives the protein CAWSVSFDGGYTF.

The chain combines TRBV18 with TRBJ2-3; D is ambiguous. Trimming left V 8 bases short and J 6 bases short, with 15 bases between. The CDR3 is 13 amino acids. CDR1 is KGHSH and CDR2 is LQKENI in the germline V gene. The CDR3 DNA follows: TGTGCCAGCACGACAAGAGAAGTGGATACGCAGTATTTT. Protein product: CASTTREVDTQYF.

The chain links TRBV30 to TRBJ1-5, with a weak D call TRBD1 (6 bases). V was pared by 1 base and J by 3 bases, with 16 bases between. This CDR3 spans 16 amino acids. CDR1 is GTSNPN and CDR2 is SVGIG in the germline V gene (reference sequence). CDR3 nucleotides: TGTGCCTGGAGTGCGGGTCCAGGGGAACTCAATCAGCCCCAGCATTTT. Protein: CAWSAGPGELNQPQHF.

The gene calls are TRBV5-4 and TRBJ2-3; D gene ambiguous. Germline CDR1 reads SGHNT; CDR2 reads YYREEE (reference sequence). CDR3 length: 13 amino acids. V gave up 2 bases and J gave up 3 bases, with 7 bases separating them. CDR3 DNA: TGTGCCAGCAGCTTTGGCAGGACAGATACGCAGTATTTT. This sequence encodes CASSFGRTDTQYF.

The chain couples TRBV27 to TRBJ2-1; D perhaps matches TRBD2 (5 bases). The CDR3 sequence is 16 residues long. V was clipped by 5 bases and J by 0 bases, with 14 bases between them. CDR1 is MNHEY and CDR2 is SMNVEV in the germline V gene (reference sequence). The CDR3 DNA reads TGTGCCAGCAGTAGACTAACAGCGAGCTCCTACAATGAGCAGTTCTTC. As protein: CASSRLTASSYNEQFF.

The gene calls are TRBV19 and TRBJ1-2, with a weak D call TRBD1 (6 bases). CDR3 length: 14 amino acids. V was cut by 5 bases and J by 4 bases, with 14 bases left in between. Germline CDR1 and CDR2: LNHDA and SQIVND (reference sequence). The chain's CDR3 is CASSGSGAVYGYTF. DNA of the CDR3: TGTGCCAGTAGTGGATCAGGGGCGGTCTATGGCTACACCTTC.

The chain uses TRBV19 and TRBJ1-1, with unresolved D. In germline, CDR1 is LNHDA, CDR2 SQIVND (reference sequence). CDR3 size: 13 residues. V gave up 4 bases and J gave up 4 bases, with 10 bases separating them. CDR3 sequence reads: CASSRGPSTEAFF. The CDR3 DNA sequence: TGTGCCAGTAGTAGGGGTCCCAGCACTGAAGCTTTCTTT.

This rearrangement joins TRBV4-2 to TRBJ2-3; TRBD1 agrees at 8 bases. The CDR3 contains 15 residues. CDR1 LGHNA and CDR2 YNFKEQ come from the germline V gene. The J segment lost 5 bases and the V segment lost 0 bases, leaving 4 bases of the junction unmatched. CDR3 DNA: TGTGCCAGCAGCCAAGAGGGACAGGAGGTAGATACGCAGTATTTT. Its translation is CASSQEGQEVDTQYF.

The gene calls are TRBV18 and TRBJ1-4; D might be TRBD1 (5 bases). V lost 5 bases to trimming and J lost 1 base, with 11 bases between them. The CDR3 covers 15 residues. CDR1 and CDR2 (germline): KGHSH, LQKENI. The chain's CDR3 is CASSSSGGTNEKLFF. The CDR3 nucleotides are TGTGCCAGCTCATCCTCGGGGGGAACTAATGAAAAACTGTTTTTT.

The V gene is TRBV5-1, the J gene TRBJ2-7, with 7 bases identical to TRBD2. Per germline, CDR1 SGHRS and CDR2 YFSETQ. After removal of 2 bases from V and 5 bases from J, the junction contained 10 bases not matched to a gene. The CDR3 extends over 15 amino acids. CDR3 residues: CASSLSGGSNDEQYF. The CDR3 coding sequence is TGCGCCAGCAGCTTAAGTGGCGGGAGTAACGACGAGCAGTACTTC.

The chain couples TRBV3-1 (or the pseudogene TRBV3-2) to TRBJ1-4, with 7 bases identical to TRBD1. The CDR3 runs 15 residues. The V gene's germline CDR1 is LGHDT and CDR2 YNNKEL (reference sequence). J gave up 8 bases and V 1 base, and 7 bases lay outside the gene matches. The CDR3 here is CASSQGDRAQEKLFF. The CDR3 DNA reads TGTGCCAGCAGCCAAGGTGACAGGGCGCAGGAAAAACTGTTTTTT.

This chain uses TRBV5-5 with TRBJ2-2, with D unresolved. This CDR3 region has 15 residues. CDR1 SGHKS and CDR2 YYEKEE come from the germline V gene (reference sequence). V was clipped by 1 base and J by 0 bases, with 7 bases between them. The CDR3, as DNA: TGTGCCAGCAGCTTGTGGGTAGCGAACACCGGGGAGCTGTTTTTT. Its translation is CASSLWVANTGELFF.

The gene calls are TRBV27 and TRBJ2-2; the D gene is possibly TRBD1 (5 bases). With 5 bases removed from V and 5 bases from J, the gap between germline ends came to 15 bases. The CDR3 is 15 amino acids. CDR1 MNHEY and CDR2 SMNVEV come from the germline V gene (reference sequence). CDR3 sequence reads: CASSNQQVETGELFF. The CDR3 DNA reads as TGTGCCAGCAGTAATCAACAGGTTGAAACCGGGGAGCTGTTTTTT.

The chain combines TRBV7-9 with TRBJ2-1; D unresolved. V lost 1 base and J lost 9, with 1 base in between. CDR1 is SEHNR and CDR2 is FQNEAQ in the germline V gene (reference sequence). This CDR3 is built from 10 residues. The CDR3 here is CASSLVEQFF. The CDR3 DNA reads TGTGCCAGCAGCTTAGTTGAGCAGTTCTTC.

V and J are TRBV4-1 and TRBJ2-7, with 9 bases lining up with TRBD2. J gave up 3 bases and V 0 bases, and 6 bases lay outside the gene matches. Germline CDR1 MGHRA, CDR2 YSYEKL. The CDR3 is 16 residues long. The CDR3 DNA follows: TGCGCCAGCAGCCAAGATTCCGCGGGAGGGAGCTACGAGCAGTACTTC. This encodes CASSQDSAGGSYEQYF.

Relative to its sample, this clone is medium-sized. The chain is built from TRBV19 and TRBJ1-1; the D gene is possibly TRBD1 (5 bases). V was cut by 1 base and J by 7 bases, with 10 bases left in between. Germline V gene data show CDR1 as LNHDA and CDR2 as SQIVND (reference sequence). The CDR3 is 13 residues long. The CDR3 region has the DNA TGTGCCAGTAGTATAGGCCAGGGCTTTGAAGCTTTCTTT. It encodes CASSIGQGFEAFF.

In DNA form, the CDR3 reads TGTGCCAGCAGCCAAGATCTGGGACAGCTGAATTCACCCCTCCACTTT. Its translation is CASSQDLGQLNSPLHF. V usage is TRBV14 and J usage is TRBJ1-6; TRBD1 agrees at 7 bases. Germline assignment: CDR1 SGHDN and CDR2 FVKESK. This CDR3 contains 16 residues. The V and J ends lost 0 bases and 7 bases, in that order; junction bases with no gene match: 6. Together with reference TRBV14 and TRBJ1-6, the CDR3 gives the full variable domain: EAGVTQFPSHSVIEKGQTVTLRCDPISGHDNLYWYRRVMGKEIKFLLHFVKESKQDESGMPNNRFLAERTGGTYSTLKVQPAELEDSGVYFCASSQDLGQLNSPLHFGNGTRLTVT.

This clone was detected once. The chain has TRBV29-1 and TRBJ2-7, with TRBD2 as a possible D gene (5 bases). This CDR3 has 17 residues. V lost 7 bases and J lost 7, with 32 bases in between. Germline CDR1 reads SQVTM; CDR2 reads ANQGSEA. CDR3 loop: CSANTASLGSPSWEQYF. CDR3 in DNA: TGCAGCGCCAATACGGCTAGCCTCGGTTCCCCGTCATGGGAGCAGTACTTC.

The chain couples TRBV6-1 to TRBJ2-4, with TRBD2 identical over 11 bases. This CDR3 contains 16 residues. After removal of 5 bases from V and 5 bases from J, the junction contained 8 bases not matched to a gene. The germline CDR1 and CDR2 sequences are MNHNS and SASEGT. The CDR3 bases are TGTGCCAGCAGTCAAGGACTAGCGGGCATCCAAAACATTCAGTACTTC. Translated: CASSQGLAGIQNIQYF.

This chain joins TRBV19 and TRBJ1-5; D not certain. Trimming removed 1 base from V and 4 bases from J, with 14 bases in between. The CDR3 has 16 residues. CDR1 is LNHDA, CDR2 SQIVND, per germline (reference sequence). CDR3 protein: CASSIVPGVRNQPQHF. The DNA of the CDR3 is TGTGCCAGTAGTATAGTTCCCGGGGTCAGGAATCAGCCCCAGCATTTT.

V gene TRBV5-1 combines with J gene TRBJ1-3, with D hard to call. V was pared by 3 bases and J by 0 bases, with 7 bases between. Germline CDR1 reads SGHRS; CDR2 reads YFSETQ. This CDR3 has 14 amino acids. CDR3 region: CASSSDVSGNTIYF. DNA for the CDR3: TGCGCCAGCAGCTCGGACGTCTCTGGAAACACCATATATTTT.

V usage is TRBV19 and J usage is TRBJ1-3; D is unresolved. CDR3 length: 14 residues. Germline CDR1 is LNHDA and CDR2 is SQIVND (reference sequence). The V end was cut by 7 bases, the J end by 0 bases, with 10 bases between. The CDR3 DNA reads TGTGCCAGTACCACACCCTCCTCTGGAAACACCATATATTTT. This sequence encodes CASTTPSSGNTIYF.